Described below is a single TCR beta chain sequence and its context. As yet, its antigen is unknown. This CDR3 is 15 amino acids long. Germline CDR1 and CDR2: MGHDK and SYGVNS. The V gene lost 0 bases and the J gene lost 3 bases, with 11 bases spanning the gap. This record comes from a study of identical twins. Study conclusions and caveats: Out-of-frame TCR alpha sharing observed in monozygotic twins exceeded model estimates. Compared with unrelated sharing, twin-shared out-of-frame alpha sequences had more low-probability sequences.

Healthy Caucasians, and only they, were the donors. A universal primer site arose from template switching, and cDNA bore unique molecular identifiers. TCRdb processed the 5' RACE reads anew with MiXCR; each CDR3 protein has one entry. The data hold 1.5 million or so distinct CDR3 sequences, with less than 35% observed a single time. V and J are TRBV25-1 and TRBJ1-2, with D hard to call. This TCR came from a newborn girl in good health. The specimen sequenced was cord blood. The CDR3 is CASSEYGVGHYGYTF. The CDR3 DNA is TGTGCCAGCAGTGAATATGGGGTCGGTCACTATGGCTACACCTTC.